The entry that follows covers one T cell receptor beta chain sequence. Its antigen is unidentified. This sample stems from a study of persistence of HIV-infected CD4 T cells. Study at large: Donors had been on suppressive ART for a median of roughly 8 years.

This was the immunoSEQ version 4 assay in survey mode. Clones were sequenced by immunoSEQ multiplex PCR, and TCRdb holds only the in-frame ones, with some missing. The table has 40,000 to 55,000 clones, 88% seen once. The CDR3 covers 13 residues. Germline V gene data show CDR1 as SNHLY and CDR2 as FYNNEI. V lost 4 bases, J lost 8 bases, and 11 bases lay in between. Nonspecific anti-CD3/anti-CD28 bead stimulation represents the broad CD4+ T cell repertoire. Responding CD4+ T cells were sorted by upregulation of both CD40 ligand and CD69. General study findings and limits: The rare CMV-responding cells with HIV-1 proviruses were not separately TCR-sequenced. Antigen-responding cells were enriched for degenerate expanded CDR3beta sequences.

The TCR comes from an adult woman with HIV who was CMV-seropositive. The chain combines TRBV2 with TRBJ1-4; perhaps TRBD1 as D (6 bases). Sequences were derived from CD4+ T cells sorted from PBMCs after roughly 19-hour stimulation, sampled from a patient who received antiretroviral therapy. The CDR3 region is CASSGRGREKLFF. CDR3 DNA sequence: TGTGCCAGCAGTGGCAGGGGAAGGGAAAAACTGTTTTTT.